One and the same sample provided the 2 T cell receptor beta chains below, sequenced in a study of T cells after yellow fever vaccination. TCRdb used MiXCR to reprocess the 5' RACE reads, holding one entry per CDR3 protein. The sample records about 160,000 distinct CDR3 sequences, roughly a tenth being singletons. The sequenced sample was CD8+ T cells sorted from PBMCs, obtained 45 days after the yellow fever booster vaccination. The receptors come from a man between 18 and 35 years old who received the YFV17D yellow fever vaccine.

This clonotype was seen repeatedly, ten times or more. The rearrangement joins TRBV20-1 to TRBJ2-1; TRBD2 matches at 12 bases. Trimming cost V 3 bases and J 4 bases; bases outside gene matches: 4. Per germline, CDR1 DFQATT and CDR2 SNEGSKA (reference sequence). This CDR3 comprises 15 residues. The CDR3 reads CSASAGTSGYNEQFF. Here the CDR3 DNA reads TGCAGTGCTAGTGCCGGGACTAGCGGGTACAATGAGCAGTTCTTC.

The J gene is TRBJ2-1, the V gene TRBV10-2, with 11 bases that match TRBD1. CDR1 is WSHSY and CDR2 is SAAADI in the germline V gene. There are 14 residues in the CDR3. Germline trimming cut 11 bases from V and 8 bases from J; bases unmatched to any gene: 11. The CDR3 nucleotides are TGCGCCGGCGCCGGGACAGGGGGTTCTGATGAGCAGTTCTTC. It translates to CAGAGTGGSDEQFF.